The clone carrying this T cell receptor beta chain was observed at least ten times. Its antigen is unidentified. This record belongs to a study of T cells after yellow fever vaccination. The study's findings and limits: Detected again after the booster were most primary-vaccination clones, at 96% CD4 and approximately 90% CD8.

Using its own MiXCR run on the 5' RACE reads, TCRdb lists one record per CDR3 protein. The data contain hundreds of thousands of distinct CDR3 sequences, approximately 4% of them singletons. This TCR was sampled from a man in his late teens or twenties who received the YFV17D yellow fever vaccine. The specimen was PBMCs, collected 5 days after the yellow fever booster vaccination.

CDR3 nucleotides: TGTGCCAGCATTGGGCCAGGGGAAACCGGGGAGCTGTTTTTT. As protein: CASIGPGETGELFF. The chain links TRBV6-4 to TRBJ2-2; D might be TRBD1 (6 bases). Germline CDR1 is MRHNA and CDR2 is SNTAGT. CDR3 size: 14 residues. Trimming shortened V by 7 bases and J by 5 bases, and 14 bases separated the two germline ends.